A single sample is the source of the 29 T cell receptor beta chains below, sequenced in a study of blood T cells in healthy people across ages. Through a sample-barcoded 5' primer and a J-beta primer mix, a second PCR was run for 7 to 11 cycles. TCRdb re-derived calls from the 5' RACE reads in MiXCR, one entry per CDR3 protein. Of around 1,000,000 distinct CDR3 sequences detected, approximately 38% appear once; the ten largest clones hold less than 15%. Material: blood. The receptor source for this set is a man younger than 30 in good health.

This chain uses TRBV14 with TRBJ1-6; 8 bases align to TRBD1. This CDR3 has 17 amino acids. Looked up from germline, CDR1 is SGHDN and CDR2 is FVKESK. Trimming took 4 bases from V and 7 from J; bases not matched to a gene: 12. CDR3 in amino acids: CASSLSGTGGGNSPLHF. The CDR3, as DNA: TGTGCCAGCAGCCTAAGCGGGACAGGTGGCGGAAATTCACCCCTCCACTTT.

The CDR3, as DNA: TGCAGTGCTACCGGGACCGCCACAGATACGCAGTATTTT. Its protein product is CSATGTATDTQYF. This chain links TRBV20-1 with TRBJ2-3, with D perhaps given as TRBD1 or TRBD2 (5 bases each). Trimming removed 4 bases from V and 2 bases from J, with 10 bases in between. This CDR3 comprises 13 residues. The germline gives CDR1 DFQATT, CDR2 SNEGSKA (reference sequence).

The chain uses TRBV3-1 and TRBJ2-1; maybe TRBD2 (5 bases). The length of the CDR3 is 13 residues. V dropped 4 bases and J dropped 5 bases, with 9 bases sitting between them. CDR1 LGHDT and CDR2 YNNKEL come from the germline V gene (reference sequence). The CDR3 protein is CASSPRENNEQFF. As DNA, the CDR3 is TGTGCCAGCAGCCCTCGGGAAAACAATGAGCAGTTCTTC.

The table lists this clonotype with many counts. The CDR3, as DNA: TGTGCCAGCAGCTCCACCTACGAGCAGTACTTC. Protein: CASSSTYEQYF. This chain links TRBV7-2 with TRBJ2-7; D is uncertain. This CDR3 has 11 residues. V lost 4 bases, J lost 2 bases, and 3 bases lay in between. Germline V gene data show CDR1 as SGHTA and CDR2 as FQGNSA.

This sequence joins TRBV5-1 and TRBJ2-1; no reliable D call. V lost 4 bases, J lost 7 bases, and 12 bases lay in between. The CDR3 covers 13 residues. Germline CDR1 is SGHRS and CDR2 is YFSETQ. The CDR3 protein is CASSPKLGNEQFF. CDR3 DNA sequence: TGCGCCAGCAGCCCCAAACTGGGGAATGAGCAGTTCTTC.

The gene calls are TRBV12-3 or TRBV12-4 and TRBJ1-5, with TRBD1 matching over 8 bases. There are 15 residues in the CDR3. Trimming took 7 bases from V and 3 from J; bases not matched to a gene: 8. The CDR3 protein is CASNQGAGTNQPQHF. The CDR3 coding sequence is TGTGCCAGCAACCAGGGGGCAGGAACCAATCAGCCCCAGCATTTT.

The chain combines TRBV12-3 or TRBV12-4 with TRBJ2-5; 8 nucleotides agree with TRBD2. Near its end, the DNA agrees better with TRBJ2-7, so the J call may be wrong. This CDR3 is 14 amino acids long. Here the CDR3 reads CASTLAGGSNEQYF. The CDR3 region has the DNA TGTGCCAGCACTTTGGCGGGGGGCTCTAACGAGCAGTACTTC.

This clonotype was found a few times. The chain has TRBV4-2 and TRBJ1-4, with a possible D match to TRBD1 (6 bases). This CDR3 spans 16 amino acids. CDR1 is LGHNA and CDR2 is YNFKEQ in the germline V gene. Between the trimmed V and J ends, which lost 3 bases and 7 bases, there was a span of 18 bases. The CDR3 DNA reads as TGTGCCAGCAGCCACGCCCTTCAGGGGACGGTTGAAAAACTGTTTTTT. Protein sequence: CASSHALQGTVEKLFF.

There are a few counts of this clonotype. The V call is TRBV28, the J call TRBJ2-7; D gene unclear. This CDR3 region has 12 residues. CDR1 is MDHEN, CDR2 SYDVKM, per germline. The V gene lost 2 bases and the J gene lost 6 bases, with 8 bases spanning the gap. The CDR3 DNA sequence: TGTGCCAGCAGTTTAGCGCTTAGCGAGCAGTACTTC. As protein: CASSLALSEQYF.

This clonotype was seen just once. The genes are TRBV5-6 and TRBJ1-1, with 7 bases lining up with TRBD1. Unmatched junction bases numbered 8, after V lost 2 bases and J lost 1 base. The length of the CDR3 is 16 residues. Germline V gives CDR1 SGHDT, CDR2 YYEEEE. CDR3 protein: CASSLRETGPNTEAFF. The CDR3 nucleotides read TGTGCCAGCAGCTTAAGGGAGACAGGGCCGAACACTGAAGCTTTCTTT.

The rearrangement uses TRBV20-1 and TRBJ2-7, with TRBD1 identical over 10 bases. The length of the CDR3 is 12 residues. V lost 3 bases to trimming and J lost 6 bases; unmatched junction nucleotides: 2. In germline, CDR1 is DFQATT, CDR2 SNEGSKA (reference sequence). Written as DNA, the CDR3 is TGCAGTGCTAGCAGGACAGGGGGCGAGCAGTACTTC. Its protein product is CSASRTGGEQYF.

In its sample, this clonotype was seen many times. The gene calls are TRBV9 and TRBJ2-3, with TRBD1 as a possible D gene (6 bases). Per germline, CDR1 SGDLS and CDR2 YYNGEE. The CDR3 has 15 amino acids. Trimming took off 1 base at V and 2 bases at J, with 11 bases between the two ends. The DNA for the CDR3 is TGTGCCAGCAGCGTAACAGGGCGAATCACAGATACGCAGTATTTT. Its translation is CASSVTGRITDTQYF.

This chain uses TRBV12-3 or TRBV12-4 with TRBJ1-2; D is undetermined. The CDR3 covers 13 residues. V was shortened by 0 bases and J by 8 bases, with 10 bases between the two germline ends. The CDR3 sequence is CASSLAPRSGYTF. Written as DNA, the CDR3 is TGTGCCAGCAGTTTAGCCCCCAGGTCAGGCTACACCTTC.

CDR3 amino acids: CSARERDRVNGYTF. Here the CDR3 DNA reads TGCAGTGCTAGGGAAAGAGACAGGGTAAATGGCTACACCTTC. V and J are TRBV20-1 and TRBJ1-2, with TRBD1 matching over 7 bases. Germline assignment: CDR1 DFQATT and CDR2 SNEGSKA (reference sequence). V lost 3 bases, J lost 6 bases, and 10 bases stayed unmatched. The CDR3 sequence is 14 residues long.

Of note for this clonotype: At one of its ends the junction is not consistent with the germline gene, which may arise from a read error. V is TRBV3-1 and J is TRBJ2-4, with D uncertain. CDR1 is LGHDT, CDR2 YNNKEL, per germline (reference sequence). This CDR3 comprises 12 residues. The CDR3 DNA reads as TGTGCCTGCAGCCAAGTTGGAAACATTCAGTACTTC. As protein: CACSQVGNIQYF.

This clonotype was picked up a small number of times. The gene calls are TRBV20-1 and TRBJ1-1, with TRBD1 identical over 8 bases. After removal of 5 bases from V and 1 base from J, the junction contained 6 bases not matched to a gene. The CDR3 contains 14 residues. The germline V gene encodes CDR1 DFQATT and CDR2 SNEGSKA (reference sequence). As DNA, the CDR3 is TGCAGTGCTGGGGGACAGGCAAGGAACACTGAAGCTTTCTTT. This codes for CSAGGQARNTEAFF.

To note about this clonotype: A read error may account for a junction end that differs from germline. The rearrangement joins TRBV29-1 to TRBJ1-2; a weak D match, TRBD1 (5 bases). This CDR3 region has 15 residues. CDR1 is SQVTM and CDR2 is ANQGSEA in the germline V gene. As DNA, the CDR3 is TGCAGCGTTTTCATCGAGGCAGGGACGGGGTATGACTACACCTTC. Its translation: CSVFIEAGTGYDYTF. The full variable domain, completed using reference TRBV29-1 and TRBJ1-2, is SAVISQKPSRDICQRGTSLTIQCQVDSQVTMMFWYRQQPGQSLTLIATANQGSEATYESGFVIDKFPISRPNLTFSTLTVSNMSPEDSSIYLCSVFIEAGTGYDYTFGSGTRLTVV.

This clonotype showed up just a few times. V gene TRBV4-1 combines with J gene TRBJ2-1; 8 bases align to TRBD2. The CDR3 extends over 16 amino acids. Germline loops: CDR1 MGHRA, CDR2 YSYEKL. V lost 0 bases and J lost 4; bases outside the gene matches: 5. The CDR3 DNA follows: TGCGCCAGCAGCCAAGATCCAGCGGGGGCTTACAATGAGCAGTTCTTC. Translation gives CASSQDPAGAYNEQFF.

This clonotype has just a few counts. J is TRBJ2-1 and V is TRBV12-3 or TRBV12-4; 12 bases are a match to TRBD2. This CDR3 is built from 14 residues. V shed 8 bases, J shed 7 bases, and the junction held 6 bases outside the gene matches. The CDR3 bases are TGTGCCAGCTCCCCTAGCGGGGGGGGGAATGAGCAGTTCTTC. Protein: CASSPSGGGNEQFF.

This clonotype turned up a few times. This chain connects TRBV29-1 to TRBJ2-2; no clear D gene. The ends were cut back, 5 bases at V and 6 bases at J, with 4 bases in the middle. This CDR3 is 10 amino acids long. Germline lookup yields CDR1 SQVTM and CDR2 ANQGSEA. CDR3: CSVWAGELFF. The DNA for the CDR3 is TGCAGCGTTTGGGCCGGGGAGCTGTTTTTT.

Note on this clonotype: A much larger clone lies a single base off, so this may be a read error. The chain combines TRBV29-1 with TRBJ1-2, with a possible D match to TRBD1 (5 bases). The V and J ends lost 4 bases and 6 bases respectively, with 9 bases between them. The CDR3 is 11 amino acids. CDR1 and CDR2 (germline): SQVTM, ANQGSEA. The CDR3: CSVGRGNGYTF. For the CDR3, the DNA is TGCAGCGTTGGACGGGGGAATGGCTACACCTTC. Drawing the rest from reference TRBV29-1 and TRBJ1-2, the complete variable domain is SAVISQKPSRDICQRGTSLTIQCQVDSQVTMMFWYRQQPGQSLTLIATANQGSEATYESGFVIDKFPISRPNLTFSTLTVSNMSPEDSSIYLCSVGRGNGYTFGSGTRLTVV.

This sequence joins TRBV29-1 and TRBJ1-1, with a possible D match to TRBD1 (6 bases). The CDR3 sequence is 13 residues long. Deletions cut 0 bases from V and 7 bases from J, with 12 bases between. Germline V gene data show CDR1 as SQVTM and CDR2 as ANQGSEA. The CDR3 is CSVEDWGAREAFF. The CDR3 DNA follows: TGCAGCGTTGAAGACTGGGGGGCCCGTGAAGCTTTCTTT.

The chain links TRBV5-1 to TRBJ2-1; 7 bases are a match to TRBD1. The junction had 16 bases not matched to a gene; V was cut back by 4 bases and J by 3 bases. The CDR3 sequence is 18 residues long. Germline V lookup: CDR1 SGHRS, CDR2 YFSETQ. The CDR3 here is CASSRYPPTGKGYNEQFF. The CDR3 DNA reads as TGCGCCAGCAGCCGATACCCTCCGACAGGGAAAGGCTACAATGAGCAGTTCTTC.

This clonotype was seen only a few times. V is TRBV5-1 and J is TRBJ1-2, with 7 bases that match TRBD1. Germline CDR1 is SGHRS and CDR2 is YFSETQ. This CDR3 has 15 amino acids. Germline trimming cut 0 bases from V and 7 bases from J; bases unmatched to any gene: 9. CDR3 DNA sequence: TGCGCCAGCAGCTTGGATGAGGGGGCACCCGCTGGCTACACCTTC. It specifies CASSLDEGAPAGYTF.

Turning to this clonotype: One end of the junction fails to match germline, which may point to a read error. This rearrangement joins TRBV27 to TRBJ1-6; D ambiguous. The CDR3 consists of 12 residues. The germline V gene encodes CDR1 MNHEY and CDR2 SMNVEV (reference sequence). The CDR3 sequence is CTSSPINSPLHF. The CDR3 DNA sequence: TGTACCAGCAGTCCTATTAATTCACCCCTCCACTTT.

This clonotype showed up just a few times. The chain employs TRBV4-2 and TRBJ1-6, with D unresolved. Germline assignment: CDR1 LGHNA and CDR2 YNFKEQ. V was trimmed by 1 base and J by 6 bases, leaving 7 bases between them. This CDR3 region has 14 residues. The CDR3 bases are TGTGCCAGCAGCCAAGGTTTCGGTAATTCACCCCTCCACTTT. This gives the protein CASSQGFGNSPLHF.

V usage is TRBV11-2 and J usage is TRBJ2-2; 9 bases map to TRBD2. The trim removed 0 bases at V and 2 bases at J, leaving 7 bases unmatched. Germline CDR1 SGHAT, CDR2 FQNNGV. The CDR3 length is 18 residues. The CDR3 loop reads CASSLDPERGDNTGELFF. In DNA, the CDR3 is TGTGCCAGCAGCTTAGATCCCGAGCGGGGGGACAACACCGGGGAGCTGTTTTTT.

The CDR3 region has the DNA TGTGCCAGCACCACGGGGGCCACGAACACTGAAGCTTTCTTT. Its translation: CASTTGATNTEAFF. The genes are TRBV12-3 or TRBV12-4 and TRBJ1-1, with a possible D match to TRBD1 (6 bases). This CDR3 contains 14 residues. The V and J ends lost 7 bases and 1 base respectively, with 13 bases between them.

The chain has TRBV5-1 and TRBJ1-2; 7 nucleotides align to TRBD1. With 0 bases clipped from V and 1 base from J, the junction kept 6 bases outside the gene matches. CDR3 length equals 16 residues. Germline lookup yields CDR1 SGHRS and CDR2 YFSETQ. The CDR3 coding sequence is TGCGCCAGCAGCTTGGATTACAGGGGCCATAACTATGGCTACACCTTC. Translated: CASSLDYRGHNYGYTF.